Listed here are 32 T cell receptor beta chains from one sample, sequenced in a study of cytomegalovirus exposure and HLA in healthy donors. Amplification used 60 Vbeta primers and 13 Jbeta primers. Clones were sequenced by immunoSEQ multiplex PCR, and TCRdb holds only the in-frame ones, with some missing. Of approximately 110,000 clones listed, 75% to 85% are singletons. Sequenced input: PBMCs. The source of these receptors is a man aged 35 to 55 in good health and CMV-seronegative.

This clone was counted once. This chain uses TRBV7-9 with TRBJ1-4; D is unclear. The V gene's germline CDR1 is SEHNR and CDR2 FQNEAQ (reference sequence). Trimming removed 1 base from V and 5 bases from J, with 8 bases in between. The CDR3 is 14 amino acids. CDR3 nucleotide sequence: TGTGCCAGCAGCTTAGGCAGATTAAATGAAAAACTGTTTTTT. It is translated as CASSLGRLNEKLFF.

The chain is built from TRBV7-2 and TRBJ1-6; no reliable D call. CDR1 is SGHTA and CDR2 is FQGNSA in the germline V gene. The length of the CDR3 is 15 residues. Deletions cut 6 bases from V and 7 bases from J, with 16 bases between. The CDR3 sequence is CASSLHGSQNSPLHF. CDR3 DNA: TGTGCCAGCAGTCTTCACGGGTCTCAGAATTCACCCCTCCACTTT.

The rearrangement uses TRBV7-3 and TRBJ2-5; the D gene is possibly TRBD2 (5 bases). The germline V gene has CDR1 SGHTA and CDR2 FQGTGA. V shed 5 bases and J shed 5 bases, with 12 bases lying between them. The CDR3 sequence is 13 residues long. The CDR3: CASSRAGDETQYF. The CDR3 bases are TGTGCCAGCAGCCGGGCGGGCGACGAGACCCAGTACTTC. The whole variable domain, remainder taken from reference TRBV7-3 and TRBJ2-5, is GAGVSQTPSNKVTEKGKYVELRCDPISGHTALYWYRQSLGQGPEFLIYFQGTGAADDSGLPNDRFFAVRPEGSVSTLKIQRTERGDSAVYLCASSRAGDETQYFGPGTRLLVL.

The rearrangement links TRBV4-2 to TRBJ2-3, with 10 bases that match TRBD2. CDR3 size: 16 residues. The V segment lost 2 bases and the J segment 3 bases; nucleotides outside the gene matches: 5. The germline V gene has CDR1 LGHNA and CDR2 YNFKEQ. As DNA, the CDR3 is TGTGCCAGCAGCCAACCGACAGCGGGGGGGACAGATACGCAGTATTTT. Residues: CASSQPTAGGTDTQYF.

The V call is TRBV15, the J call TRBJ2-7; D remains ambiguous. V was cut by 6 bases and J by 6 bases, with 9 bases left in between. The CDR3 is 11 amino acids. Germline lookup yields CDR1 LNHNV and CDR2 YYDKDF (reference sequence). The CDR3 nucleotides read TGTGCCACCAGACAAACGGGCGAGCAGTACTTC. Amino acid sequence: CATRQTGEQYF.

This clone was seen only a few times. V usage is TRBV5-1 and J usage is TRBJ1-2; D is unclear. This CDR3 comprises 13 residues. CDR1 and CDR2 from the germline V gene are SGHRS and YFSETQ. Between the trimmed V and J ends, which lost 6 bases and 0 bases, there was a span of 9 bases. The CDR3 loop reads CASTGTANYGYTF. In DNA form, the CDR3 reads TGCGCCAGCACTGGAACAGCTAACTATGGCTACACCTTC.

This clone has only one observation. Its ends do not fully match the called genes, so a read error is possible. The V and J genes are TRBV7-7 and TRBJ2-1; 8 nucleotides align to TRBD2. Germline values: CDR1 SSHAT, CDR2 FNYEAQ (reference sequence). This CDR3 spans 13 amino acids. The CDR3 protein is CASSAGGNNEQFF. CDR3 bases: TGTGCTAGCAGCGCGGGGGGTAACAATGAGCAGTTCTTC.

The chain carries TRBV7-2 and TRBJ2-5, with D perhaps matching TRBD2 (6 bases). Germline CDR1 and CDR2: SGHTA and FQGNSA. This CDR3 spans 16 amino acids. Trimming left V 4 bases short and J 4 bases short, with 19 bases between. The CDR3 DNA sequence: TGTGCCAGCAGCTCAAGGAGGGGCACGAAGGCAGAGACCCAGTACTTC. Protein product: CASSSRRGTKAETQYF.

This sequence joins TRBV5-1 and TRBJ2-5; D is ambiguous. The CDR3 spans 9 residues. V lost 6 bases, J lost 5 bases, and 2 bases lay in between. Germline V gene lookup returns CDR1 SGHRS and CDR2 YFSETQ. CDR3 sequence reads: CASTETQYF. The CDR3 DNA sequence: TGCGCCAGCACGGAGACCCAGTACTTC.

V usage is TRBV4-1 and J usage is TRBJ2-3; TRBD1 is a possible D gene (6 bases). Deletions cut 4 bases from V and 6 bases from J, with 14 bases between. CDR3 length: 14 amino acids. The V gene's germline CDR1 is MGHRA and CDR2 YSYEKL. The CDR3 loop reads CASSPGHPADTQYF. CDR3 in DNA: TGCGCCAGCAGCCCGGGACACCCAGCGGATACGCAGTATTTT.

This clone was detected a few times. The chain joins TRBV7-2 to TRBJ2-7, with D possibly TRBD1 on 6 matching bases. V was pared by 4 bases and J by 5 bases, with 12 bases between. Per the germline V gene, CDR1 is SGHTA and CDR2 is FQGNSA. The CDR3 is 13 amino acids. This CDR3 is CASSWTGTHEQYF. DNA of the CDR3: TGTGCCAGCAGCTGGACCGGGACACACGAGCAGTACTTC.

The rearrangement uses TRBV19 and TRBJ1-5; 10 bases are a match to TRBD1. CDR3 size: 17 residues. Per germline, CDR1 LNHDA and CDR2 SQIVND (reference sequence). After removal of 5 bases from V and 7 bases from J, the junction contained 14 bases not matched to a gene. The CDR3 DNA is TGTGCCAGTAGTGGAGTAACTGACAGGGGGCGCGGGCAGCCCCAGCATTTT. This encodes CASSGVTDRGRGQPQHF.

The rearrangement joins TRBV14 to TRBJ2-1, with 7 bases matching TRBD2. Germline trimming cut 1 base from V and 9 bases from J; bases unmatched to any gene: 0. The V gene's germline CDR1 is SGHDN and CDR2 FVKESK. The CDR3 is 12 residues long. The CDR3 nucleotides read TGTGCCAGCAGCCAAGCGGGGGGTGAGCAGTTCTTC. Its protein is CASSQAGGEQFF.

CDR3 region: CASRAGGNTEAFF. The CDR3 coding sequence is TGTGCCAGCAGGGCAGGGGGGAACACTGAAGCTTTCTTT. The chain has TRBV6-5 and TRBJ1-1, with TRBD1 identical over 7 bases. V shed 6 bases, J shed 1 base, and the junction held 2 bases outside the gene matches. There are 13 residues in the CDR3. CDR1 and CDR2 (germline): MNHEY, SVGAGI.

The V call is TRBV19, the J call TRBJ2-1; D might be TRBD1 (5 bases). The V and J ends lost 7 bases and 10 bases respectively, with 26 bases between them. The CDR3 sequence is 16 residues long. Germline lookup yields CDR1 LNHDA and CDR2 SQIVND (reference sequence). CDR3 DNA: TGTGCCAGTACCATTGGGTACAGGCCTTCCGTTACGGAGCAGTTCTTC. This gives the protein CASTIGYRPSVTEQFF. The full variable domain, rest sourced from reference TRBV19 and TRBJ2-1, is DGGITQSPKYLFRKEGQNVTLSCEQNLNHDAMYWYRQDPGQGLRLIYYSQIVNDFQKGDIAEGYSVSREKKESFPLTVTSAQKNPTAFYLCASTIGYRPSVTEQFFGPGTRLTVL.

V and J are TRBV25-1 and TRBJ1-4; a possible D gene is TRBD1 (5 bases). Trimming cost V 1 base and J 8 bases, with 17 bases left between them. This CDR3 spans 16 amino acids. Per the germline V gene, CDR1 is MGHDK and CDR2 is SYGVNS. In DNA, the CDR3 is TGTGCCAGCAGTGAATTGCCCGGTCGTGGACAAGAAAAACTGTTTTTT. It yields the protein CASSELPGRGQEKLFF.

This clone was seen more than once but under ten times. The CDR3 DNA sequence: TGTGCCACCATGACCTCTGCGGCTGAAGCTTTCTTT. It yields the protein CATMTSAAEAFF. The chain joins TRBV19 to TRBJ1-1; D unclear. CDR1 LNHDA and CDR2 SQIVND come from the germline V gene (reference sequence). The CDR3 has 12 residues. Between the trimmed V and J ends, which lost 10 bases and 6 bases, there was a span of 15 bases.

CDR3 DNA sequence: TGTGCCAGCAGCTTTGGACCGGAACAAAGGGGCTATGGCTACACCTTC. Translating gives CASSFGPEQRGYGYTF. The chain employs TRBV7-9 and TRBJ1-2; maybe TRBD1 (5 bases). The CDR3 totals 16 residues. Germline CDR1 SEHNR, CDR2 FQNEAQ (reference sequence). V gave up 3 bases and J gave up 4 bases, with 18 bases separating them.

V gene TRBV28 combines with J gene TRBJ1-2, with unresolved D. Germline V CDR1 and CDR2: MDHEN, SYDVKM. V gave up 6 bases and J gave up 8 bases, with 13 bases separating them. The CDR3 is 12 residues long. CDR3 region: CASSPPKEGYTF. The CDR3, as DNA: TGTGCCAGCAGCCCTCCTAAGGAGGGCTACACCTTC.

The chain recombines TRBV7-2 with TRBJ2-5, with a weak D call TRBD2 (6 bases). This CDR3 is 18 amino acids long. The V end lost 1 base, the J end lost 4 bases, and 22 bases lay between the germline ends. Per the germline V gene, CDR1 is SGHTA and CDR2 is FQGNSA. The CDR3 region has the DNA TGTGCCAGCAGCTTAGACCGTTCGGTAGGCCAGGGAGGAGAGACCCAGTACTTC. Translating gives CASSLDRSVGQGGETQYF.

In DNA, the CDR3 is TGTGCCAGCAGCGTAGTGCTCGGGGGGGCCTTCGGGGAGCTGTTTTTT. It translates to CASSVVLGGAFGELFF. The chain has TRBV9 and TRBJ2-2; TRBD2 matches 8 bases. V was pared by 0 bases and J by 7 bases, with 8 bases of the junction left unmatched. This CDR3 contains 16 residues. Germline assignment: CDR1 SGDLS and CDR2 YYNGEE.

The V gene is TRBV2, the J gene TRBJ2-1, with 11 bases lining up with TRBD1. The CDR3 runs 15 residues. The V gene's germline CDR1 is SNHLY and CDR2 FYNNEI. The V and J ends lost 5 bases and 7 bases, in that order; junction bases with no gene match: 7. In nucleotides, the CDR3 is TGTGCCAGCAGTCTTGGACAGGGGGCAAGGAATGAGCAGTTCTTC. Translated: CASSLGQGARNEQFF.

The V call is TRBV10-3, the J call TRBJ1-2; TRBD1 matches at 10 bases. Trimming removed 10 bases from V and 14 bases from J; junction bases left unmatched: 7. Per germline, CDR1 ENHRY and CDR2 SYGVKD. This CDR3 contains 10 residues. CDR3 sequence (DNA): TGTGCCACCATGGGGACAGGGGATACCTTC. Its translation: CATMGTGDTF.

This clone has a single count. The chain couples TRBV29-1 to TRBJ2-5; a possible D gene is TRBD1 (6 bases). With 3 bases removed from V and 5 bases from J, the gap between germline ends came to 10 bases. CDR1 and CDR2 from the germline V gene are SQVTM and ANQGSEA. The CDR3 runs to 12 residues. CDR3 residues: CSVDQGWETQYF. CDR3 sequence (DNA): TGCAGCGTTGACCAGGGGTGGGAGACCCAGTACTTC.

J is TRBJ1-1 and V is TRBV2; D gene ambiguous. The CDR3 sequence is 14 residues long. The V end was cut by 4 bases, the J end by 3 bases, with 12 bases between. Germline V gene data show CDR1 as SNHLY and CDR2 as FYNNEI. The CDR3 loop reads CASSVWHPDTEAFF. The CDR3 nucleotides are TGTGCCAGCAGTGTTTGGCACCCTGACACTGAAGCTTTCTTT.

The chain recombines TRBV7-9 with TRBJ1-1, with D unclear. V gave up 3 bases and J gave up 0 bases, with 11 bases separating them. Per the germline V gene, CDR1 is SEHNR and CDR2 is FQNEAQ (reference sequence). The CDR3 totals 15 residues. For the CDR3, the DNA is TGTGCCAGCAGCTTCTCCAGTAACATGAACACTGAAGCTTTCTTT. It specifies CASSFSSNMNTEAFF.

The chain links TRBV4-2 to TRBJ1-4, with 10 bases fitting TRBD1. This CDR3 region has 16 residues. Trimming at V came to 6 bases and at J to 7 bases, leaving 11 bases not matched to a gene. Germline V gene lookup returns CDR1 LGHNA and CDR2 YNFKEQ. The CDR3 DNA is TGTGCCAGCAGGCCAAATAACCGGGACAGGGGTGAAAAACTGTTTTTT. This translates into CASRPNNRDRGEKLFF.

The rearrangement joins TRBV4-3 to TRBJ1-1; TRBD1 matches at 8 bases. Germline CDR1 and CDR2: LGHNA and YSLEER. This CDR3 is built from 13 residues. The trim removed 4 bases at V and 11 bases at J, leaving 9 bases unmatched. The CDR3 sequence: CASSPRQGILAFF. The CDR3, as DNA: TGCGCCAGCAGCCCCCGACAGGGGATCTTGGCTTTCTTT.

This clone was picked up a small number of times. CDR3 region: CASSPTGGVEQPQHF. DNA of the CDR3: TGTGCCAGCAGTCCGACAGGGGGCGTTGAGCAGCCCCAGCATTTT. J is TRBJ1-5 and V is TRBV6-5; 10 bases agree with TRBD1. Germline trimming cut 5 bases from V and 7 bases from J; bases unmatched to any gene: 8. The CDR3 is 15 amino acids. CDR1 and CDR2 (germline): MNHEY, SVGAGI.

DNA of the CDR3: TGTGCCTGGAGTACGGGCTATGGCTACACCTTC. This sequence encodes CAWSTGYGYTF. V usage is TRBV30 and J usage is TRBJ1-2, with D uncertain. The CDR3 loop spans 11 amino acids. From germline, CDR1 is GTSNPN and CDR2 SVGIG (reference sequence). V dropped 2 bases and J dropped 4 bases, with 5 bases sitting between them.

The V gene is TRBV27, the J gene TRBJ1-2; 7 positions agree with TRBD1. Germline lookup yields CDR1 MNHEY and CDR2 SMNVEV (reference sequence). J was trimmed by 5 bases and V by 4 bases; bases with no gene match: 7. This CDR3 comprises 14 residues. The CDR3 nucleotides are TGTGCCAGCAGTTCCAGACAGGGCACATATGGCTACACCTTC. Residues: CASSSRQGTYGYTF.

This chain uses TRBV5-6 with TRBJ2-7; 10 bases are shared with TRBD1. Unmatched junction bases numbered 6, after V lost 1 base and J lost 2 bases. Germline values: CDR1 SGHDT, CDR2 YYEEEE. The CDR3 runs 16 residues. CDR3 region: CASSLRRTGGTYEQYF. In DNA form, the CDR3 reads TGTGCCAGCAGCTTGCGTCGGACAGGGGGAACCTACGAGCAGTACTTC.